These T cell receptor beta chains were read from a single sample in a study of beta chain features in type 1 diabetes. The assay was immunoSEQ multiplex PCR, and TCRdb's table has in-frame clones only and misses some. Of fewer than 350,000 clones in the sample, roughly 8% were seen once. The sample taken for sequencing was central memory CD4+ T cells from blood. The receptors shown here come from a young woman in good health. Each CDR3 is given with its conserved first and last residue. Fields, in order: J gene, D gene, clone size, V gene, CDR3 DNA, CDR3 protein. A D gene is named only where the DNA matches it firmly. The size entry is marked missing in some rows and otherwise reads once, few, many or a size class.

TRBJ2-3,TRBD2,.,TRBV2,TGTGCCAGCAAACTAGCGGGGGCAGATACGCAGTATTTT,CASKLAGADTQYF
TRBJ2-1,TRBD2,few,TRBV29-1,TGCAGCGTTGGCGCCCCCCTAGCGGGAGTATCCTACAATGAGCAGTTCTTC,CSVGAPLAGVSYNEQFF
TRBJ2-3,.,few,TRBV27,TGTGCCAGCCGTACCCTTGGCCGCTCGGATACGCAGTATTTT,CASRTLGRSDTQYF
TRBJ1-6,.,few,TRBV30,TGTGCCTGGAGTCGACGGGACCATTCACCCCTCCACTTT,CAWSRRDHSPLHF
TRBJ1-1,.,few,TRBV12-5,TGTGCTAGCGGACCTGGGGGGATGGACACTGAAGCTTTCTTT,CASGPGGMDTEAFF
TRBJ2-7,.,.,TRBV7-8,TGTGCCAGCAGCCTCATATACTACGAGCAGTACTTC,CASSLIYYEQYF
TRBJ1-1,TRBD1,few,TRBV6-5,TGTGCCAGCAGTTACTCGGTCAAGGGGGCCACTGAAGCTTTCTTT,CASSYSVKGATEAFF
TRBJ1-6,.,many,TRBV14,TGTGCCAGCAGCCAATTTTCCGGAGGGTCACCCCTCCACTTT,CASSQFSGGSPLHF
TRBJ2-5,TRBD2,many,TRBV6-6,TGTGCCAGTGCCGCGGGGGATGGCGGTCGGGAGACCCAGTACTTC,CASAAGDGGRETQYF
TRBJ2-2,TRBD1,few,TRBV7-8,TGTGCCAGCAGCCCGGACAGGGCTATGGGCGCCGGGGAGCTGTTTTTT,CASSPDRAMGAGELFF
TRBJ2-2,.,.,TRBV9,TGTGCCAGCAGCGCTGCTGGACAGTCGAACACCGGGGAGCTGTTTTTT,CASSAAGQSNTGELFF
TRBJ1-1,.,.,TRBV4-3,TGCGCCAGCAGCCAAGGGGCAGCGAAAATGAACACTGAAGCTTTCTTT,CASSQGAAKMNTEAFF
TRBJ2-3,.,.,TRBV5-1,TGCGCCAGCAGCCCCTCGGGGGCCACAGATACGCAGTATTTT,CASSPSGATDTQYF
TRBJ2-7,.,many,TRBV29-1,TGCAGCGTTTGGACCTCCTACGAGCAGTACTTC,CSVWTSYEQYF
TRBJ2-1,TRBD2,.,TRBV6-6,TGTGCCAGCAACCCCCTGGGGGGGAAGGACAATGAGCAGTTCTTC,CASNPLGGKDNEQFF
TRBJ2-5,TRBD1,.,TRBV5-4,TGTGCCAGCAGCTCTCCGGGACAGGAGGAGACCCAGTACTTC,CASSSPGQEETQYF
TRBJ2-7,.,few,TRBV4-3,TGCGCCAGCAGCCGGGACATCGACTACGAGCAGTACTTC,CASSRDIDYEQYF
TRBJ2-5,TRBD1,.,TRBV29-1,TGCAGCGTTGCTGGACAGGCGGCCCTCTCCCAAGAGACCCAGTACTTC,CSVAGQAALSQETQYF
TRBJ2-3,.,few,TRBV5-5,TGTGCCAGCAGCTTGGACGGATTTACGCAGTATTTT,CASSLDGFTQYF
TRBJ1-5,.,few,TRBV11-2,TGTGCCAGCAGCGCCGACTCCTCCGCCCAGCATTTT,CASSADSSAQHF
TRBJ1-4,.,.,TRBV11-3,TGTGCCAGCAGCTTAAGCGGGGGGTCTTATGAAAAACTGTTTTTT,CASSLSGGSYEKLFF
TRBJ2-3,.,few,TRBV7-9,TGTGCCAGCAGCTTAGGTCGGACACGATACGCAGATACGCAGTATTTT,CASSLGRTRYADTQYF
TRBJ2-1,.,few,TRBV7-2,TGTGCCAGCAGCTGGTTGGAGAGTACCTACAATGAGCAGTTCTTC,CASSWLESTYNEQFF
TRBJ1-3,.,few,TRBV7-2,TGTGCCAGCAGCTCCCACAGCCGGGGTAGAAACACCATATATTTT,CASSSHSRGRNTIYF
TRBJ1-2,.,.,TRBV2,TGTGCCAGCAGTGTTGGAGGGGCTGGCTACACCTTC,CASSVGGAGYTF
TRBJ2-2,TRBD1,few,TRBV27,TGTGCCAGCAGTCCCCACAGGGGGTCCGGGGAGCTGTTTTTT,CASSPHRGSGELFF
TRBJ2-1,.,.,TRBV2,TGTGCCAGCAGCCCCCTGGGCAGGGGCCCCTACAATGAGCAGTTCTTC,CASSPLGRGPYNEQFF
TRBJ1-1,TRBD1,many,TRBV10-3,TGTGCCATCAGGGACAGGGGGAACACTGAAGCTTTCTTT,CAIRDRGNTEAFF
TRBJ2-3,.,.,TRBV19,TGTGCCAGTAGTACCCAAACTAGGGCAGATACGCAGTATTTT,CASSTQTRADTQYF
TRBJ2-1,.,few,TRBV7-8,TGTGCCAGCAGCACTATGGGGCGAGGGGAGCAGTTCTTC,CASSTMGRGEQFF
TRBJ2-5,.,.,TRBV6-1,TGTGCCAGCAGTTCAAGGGCAGAGACCCAGTACTTC,CASSSRAETQYF
TRBJ1-1,.,.,TRBV7-2,TGTGCCAGCAGCTCAGACGGAGACACTGAAGCTTTCTTT,CASSSDGDTEAFF
TRBJ2-1,TRBD2,.,TRBV18,TGTGCCAGCTCACCAGTCCCTAGCGGGGGGTCCAGCTCCTACAATGAGCAGTTCTTC,CASSPVPSGGSSSYNEQFF
TRBJ1-6,.,once,TRBV5-1,TGCGCCAGCAGCTTGAACAGTCCCTCGGCACCCCTCCACTTT,CASSLNSPSAPLHF
TRBJ1-3,TRBD1,.,TRBV2,TGTGCCAGCAGTAGACAGGGGGCAAACTCTGGAAACACCATATATTTT,CASSRQGANSGNTIYF
TRBJ2-1,TRBD2,few,TRBV6-6,TGTGCCAGCAGACAAGGACTAGCGGGGAGAGATGAGCAGTTCTTC,CASRQGLAGRDEQFF
TRBJ1-1,.,few,TRBV6-5,TGTGCCAGCAGAAACAGGGCGCGCGAAGCTTTCTTT,CASRNRAREAFF
TRBJ1-4,.,few,TRBV29-1,TGCAGCGTTGGGGGCGGAGTAACTAATGAAAAACTGTTTTTT,CSVGGGVTNEKLFF
TRBJ2-3,.,few,TRBV2,TGTGCCAGCAGCCGATGGGAAGATACGCAGTATTTT,CASSRWEDTQYF
TRBJ1-5,TRBD1,.,TRBV9,TGTGCCAGCAGCGTAGGACAGGGGGGCGGTCAGCCCCAGCATTTT,CASSVGQGGGQPQHF
TRBJ2-3,TRBD2,.,TRBV5-4,TGTGCCAGCAGCCTCCGCGGCCTAGCGGGGGGCCAGAGCACAGATACGCAGTATTTT,CASSLRGLAGGQSTDTQYF
TRBJ1-4,.,.,TRBV7-2,TGTGCCAGCAGCCTGGGCCAAAAACTGTTTTTT,CASSLGQKLFF
TRBJ2-1,.,few,TRBV11-2,TGTGCCAGCAGCTTACGGGGGTATGGCCAGGATGAGCAGTTCTTC,CASSLRGYGQDEQFF
TRBJ2-3,.,many,TRBV29-1,TGCAGCGCCGGGCCGGGAACAGATACGCAGTATTTT,CSAGPGTDTQYF
TRBJ2-6,.,.,TRBV2,TGTGCCAGCAGTCCATTTTCGGGGGCCAACGTCCTGACTTTC,CASSPFSGANVLTF
TRBJ1-3,.,few,TRBV7-8,TGTGCCAGCAGCTTAGATGCCACCATATATTTT,CASSLDATIYF